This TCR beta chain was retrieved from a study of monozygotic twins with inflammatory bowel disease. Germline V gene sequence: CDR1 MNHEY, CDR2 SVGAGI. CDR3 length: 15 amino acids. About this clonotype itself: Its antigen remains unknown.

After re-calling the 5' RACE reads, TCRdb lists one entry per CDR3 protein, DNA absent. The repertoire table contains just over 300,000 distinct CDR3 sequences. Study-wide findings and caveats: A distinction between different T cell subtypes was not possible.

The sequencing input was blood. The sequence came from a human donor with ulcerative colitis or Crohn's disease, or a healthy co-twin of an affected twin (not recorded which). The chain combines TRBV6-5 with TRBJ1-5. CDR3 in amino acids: CASSYKGPYNQPQHF.